The 27 T cell receptor beta chains given below trace back to one sample, sequenced in a study of graft-versus-host responses after intestinal transplantation. The method was immunoSEQ multiplex PCR; TCRdb's version includes in-frame clones alone and lacks a portion of them. Among 20,000 to 25,000 clones listed, 40% to 50% were seen once. Irradiated, violet-dye-labeled stimulators (about 200,000) were plated alongside about 200,000 CFSE-labeled responders. The sequences come from alloreactive CD8+ T cells from a mixed lymphocyte reaction culture, collected before intestinal transplant. Documented subset: CFSE-low proliferating T cells sorted from roughly six-day pre-transplant mixed lymphocyte reaction (GvH or HvG direction). These receptor sequences come from a human patient who received an intestinal transplant.

This clone was seen a handful of times. This rearrangement joins TRBV7-3 to TRBJ2-1; 7 bases are shared with TRBD2. This CDR3 is 16 amino acids long. V gave up 2 bases and J gave up 9 bases; unmatched junction bases: 13. The germline V gene has CDR1 SGHTA and CDR2 FQGTGA. The CDR3 DNA reads as TGTGCCAGCAGCTTAGGGGGGGGATTAGGAGGGAGTGAGCAGTTCTTC. Encoded protein: CASSLGGGLGGSEQFF.

This clone occurred a few times. The rearrangement joins TRBV11-2 to TRBJ2-7; D is unclear. The germline CDR1 and CDR2 sequences are SGHAT and FQNNGV. The CDR3 loop spans 12 amino acids. Trimming left V 2 bases short and J 5 bases short, with 7 bases between. As DNA, the CDR3 is TGTGCCAGCAGCTTATTTAATCACGAGCAGTACTTC. As protein: CASSLFNHEQYF.

J is TRBJ2-5 and V is TRBV6-5; weak D call: TRBD1 (6 bases). The CDR3 is made up of 14 amino acids. Germline V lookup: CDR1 MNHEY, CDR2 SVGAGI. V was cut by 0 bases and J by 5 bases, with 10 bases left in between. CDR3 sequence: CASSYSRQGETQYF. DNA for the CDR3: TGTGCCAGCAGTTACTCCAGGCAGGGGGAGACCCAGTACTTC.

This clone was picked up a small number of times. This rearrangement joins TRBV6-6 to TRBJ2-5; D is tentatively TRBD1 or TRBD2 (5 bases each). Between the trimmed V and J ends, which lost 8 bases and 4 bases, there was a span of 20 bases. Germline V gene data show CDR1 as MNHNY and CDR2 as SVGAGI (reference sequence). This CDR3 is 15 amino acids long. The CDR3 loop reads CASGGTAGLGETQYF. Here the CDR3 DNA reads TGTGCCAGCGGGGGAACTGCGGGTCTGGGAGAGACCCAGTACTTC.

This rearrangement joins TRBV5-1 to TRBJ2-1; D is uncertain. Trimming left V 4 bases short and J 10 bases short, with 12 bases between. Germline V gene sequence: CDR1 SGHRS, CDR2 YFSETQ. The CDR3 consists of 12 residues. CDR3: CASSPVVGEQFF. The CDR3 DNA reads as TGCGCCAGCAGCCCCGTGGTGGGCGAGCAGTTCTTC. Combining the CDR3 with reference TRBV5-1 and TRBJ2-1 gives the whole variable domain KAGVTQTPRYLIKTRGQQVTLSCSPISGHRSVSWYQQTPGQGLQFLFEYFSETQRNKGNFPGRFSGRQFSNSRSEMNVSTLELGDSALYLCASSPVVGEQFFGPGTRLTVL.

This rearrangement joins TRBV9 to TRBJ2-3; TRBD2 matches at 9 bases. Germline CDR1 and CDR2: SGDLS and YYNGEE. The CDR3 covers 17 residues. Losses at the gene ends were 0 bases for V and 2 bases for J; bases not matched to a gene: 7. The CDR3 here is CASSVGPSGIYTDTQYF. The CDR3 nucleotides read TGTGCCAGCAGCGTAGGCCCTAGCGGGATTTACACAGATACGCAGTATTTT. Drawing the rest from reference TRBV9 and TRBJ2-3, the complete variable domain is DSGVTQTPKHLITATGQRVTLRCSPRSGDLSVYWYQQSLDQGLQFLIQYYNGEERAKGNILERFSAQQFPDLHSELNLSSLELGDSALYFCASSVGPSGIYTDTQYFGPGTRLTVL.

The genes are TRBV6-1 and TRBJ1-5, with a tentative D call TRBD1 (5 bases). The V gene lost 6 bases and the J gene lost 1 base, with 13 bases spanning the gap. This CDR3 comprises 15 residues. Germline-derived CDR1 and CDR2 are MNHNS and SASEGT. The CDR3 DNA reads TGTGCCAGCAGGATTACCCGGGACAGCAATCAGCCCCAGCATTTT. Encoded protein: CASRITRDSNQPQHF.

This clone is labeled medium-sized. The J gene is TRBJ1-1, the V gene TRBV21-1. TRBV21-1 is a pseudogene locus. CDR3 size: 12 residues. The CDR3 nucleotides are TGTGCCAGCAGCAAAGCTCAAGGCGAAGCTTTCTTT. The encoded protein is CASSKAQGEAFF.

This clone is termed medium-sized (0.01 to 0.1%). This chain links TRBV2 with TRBJ2-1; 10 nucleotides match TRBD2. From germline, CDR1 is SNHLY and CDR2 FYNNEI. The CDR3 has 15 amino acids. J gave up 9 bases and V 0 bases, and 5 bases lay outside the gene matches. CDR3 region: CASSEALLAGTEQFF. CDR3 DNA sequence: TGTGCCAGCAGTGAAGCGCTACTAGCGGGAACTGAGCAGTTCTTC.

Comments on this clone: Germline and junction disagree at one end, which may indicate a read error. The chain couples TRBV7-3 to TRBJ1-2; D unresolved. The CDR3 consists of 15 residues. Germline V gene data show CDR1 as SGHTA and CDR2 as FQGTGA. The CDR3 DNA is TGCGCCAGCAGCCAAGAAAACACCGGGGATTTCGGCTACACCTTC. It is translated as CASSQENTGDFGYTF.

The chain uses TRBV5-5 and TRBJ2-5; weak D call: TRBD2 (6 bases). CDR1 and CDR2 (germline): SGHKS, YYEKEE (reference sequence). The V end lost 1 base, the J end lost 4 bases, and 14 bases lay between the germline ends. The CDR3 runs 15 residues. The CDR3 region is CASSLLGGNGETQYF. The DNA for the CDR3 is TGTGCCAGCAGCTTGCTCGGAGGGAACGGAGAGACCCAGTACTTC. Using reference TRBV5-5 and TRBJ2-5 for the parts outside the CDR3, the full variable domain is DAGVTQSPTHLIKTRGQQVTLRCSPISGHKSVSWYQQVLGQGPQFIFQYYEKEERGRGNFPDRFSARQFPNYSSELNVNALLLGDSALYLCASSLLGGNGETQYFGPGTRLLVL.

In its sample, this clone ranks as medium-sized. The V gene is TRBV6-4, the J gene TRBJ2-7; D is perhaps TRBD2 (6 bases). V was trimmed by 6 bases and J by 6 bases, leaving 18 bases between them. Per the germline V gene, CDR1 is MRHNA and CDR2 is SNTAGT. This CDR3 spans 14 amino acids. The CDR3 DNA is TGTGCCAGCAGGCCTTGGGCTGGGGGAGGCGAGCAGTACTTC. It is translated as CASRPWAGGGEQYF.

This chain connects TRBV30 to TRBJ2-3; the match to TRBD2 covers 8 bases. The length of the CDR3 is 17 residues. Germline trimming cut 1 base from V and 3 bases from J; bases unmatched to any gene: 12. Germline values: CDR1 GTSNPN, CDR2 SVGIG (reference sequence). CDR3 in DNA: TGTGCCTGGAGTGCCTTGGGCGGGGGGCGAGGAACAGATACGCAGTATTTT. Protein sequence: CAWSALGGGRGTDTQYF.

This rearrangement joins TRBV2 to TRBJ2-3; D is ambiguous. Deletions cut 0 bases from V and 1 base from J, with 8 bases between. The V gene's germline CDR1 is SNHLY and CDR2 FYNNEI. The CDR3 has 15 amino acids. CDR3 sequence (DNA): TGTGCCAGCAGTGAAGCGCTTTTGGGCACAGATACGCAGTATTTT. Its protein product is CASSEALLGTDTQYF.

This clone has a handful of counts. The chain recombines TRBV7-3 with TRBJ1-1; TRBD1 is a possible D gene (6 bases). The V gene's germline CDR1 is SGHTA and CDR2 FQGTGA. CDR3 length equals 12 residues. The V end lost 1 base, the J end lost 10 bases, and 10 bases lay between the germline ends. The CDR3 is CASSLIPGVAFF. The CDR3 DNA sequence: TGTGCCAGCAGCTTAATCCCAGGGGTAGCTTTCTTT.

In this sample, this clone turned up a few times. V gene TRBV7-9 combines with J gene TRBJ1-1, with D unresolved. Germline V gives CDR1 SEHNR, CDR2 FQNEAQ (reference sequence). The CDR3 extends over 13 amino acids. The germline V and J ends were trimmed by 1 base and 4 bases, with 7 bases remaining between them. The CDR3 DNA follows: TGTGCCAGCAGCTTAGTGGAACCCACTGAAGCTTTCTTT. It specifies CASSLVEPTEAFF.

CDR3 residues: CAWSRANEQFF. CDR3 sequence (DNA): TGTGCCTGGAGTCGAGCCAATGAGCAGTTCTTC. V and J are TRBV30 and TRBJ2-1, with no clear D. Trimming removed 2 bases at V and 6 bases at J, with 5 bases between. Germline loops: CDR1 GTSNPN, CDR2 SVGIG (reference sequence). This CDR3 has 11 amino acids.

The chain combines TRBV18 with TRBJ2-2; TRBD2 aligns across 9 bases. The J segment lost 4 bases and the V segment lost 2 bases, leaving 2 bases of the junction unmatched. The CDR3 sequence is 15 residues long. Per the germline V gene, CDR1 is KGHSH and CDR2 is LQKENI. This CDR3 is CASSPEAGGTGELFF. CDR3 in DNA: TGTGCCAGCTCACCAGAAGCGGGGGGCACCGGGGAGCTGTTTTTT.

The chain recombines TRBV5-4 with TRBJ2-7; D uncertain. Germline CDR1 SGHNT, CDR2 YYREEE (reference sequence). Trimming took 3 bases from V and 2 from J, leaving 12 bases between them. CDR3 size: 14 residues. CDR3 nucleotides: TGTGCCAGCAGCTCCGATTGGGGTGCCTACGAGCAGTACTTC. This codes for CASSSDWGAYEQYF.

The rearrangement joins TRBV18 to TRBJ1-6; D perhaps matches TRBD1 (5 bases). The CDR3 has 17 residues. Germline CDR1 is KGHSH and CDR2 is LQKENI. Trimming stripped 1 base from V and 10 bases from J, with 20 bases between. The CDR3 DNA is TGTGCCAGCTCACCACTCCCCCCTGGGGCAGTCAGGTCACCCCTCCACTTT. Amino acids: CASSPLPPGAVRSPLHF.

This clone was observed a few times. The chain couples TRBV6-6 to TRBJ2-7, with TRBD1 matching over 10 bases. Trimming took 2 bases from V and 7 from J; bases not matched to a gene: 8. The CDR3 has 15 amino acids. Germline V gives CDR1 MNHNY, CDR2 SVGAGI (reference sequence). The CDR3 here is CASSYGTGTGVEQYF. The CDR3 bases are TGTGCCAGCAGTTACGGCACCGGGACAGGGGTTGAGCAGTACTTC.

This chain connects TRBV5-1 to TRBJ2-1; unclear D gene. Trimming pared 3 bases from V and 6 bases from J, leaving 19 bases between. CDR1 is SGHRS, CDR2 YFSETQ, per germline. CDR3 length: 16 residues. The CDR3 DNA follows: TGCGCCAGCAGCTCCGGATGGGCCTCCCCGATCAATGAGCAGTTCTTC. Residues: CASSSGWASPINEQFF.

This clone has a handful of counts. V is TRBV5-4 and J is TRBJ2-1; 9 bases line up with TRBD2. Germline loops: CDR1 SGHNT, CDR2 YYREEE (reference sequence). Trimming cost V 1 base and J 9 bases; bases outside gene matches: 8. There are 15 residues in the CDR3. The CDR3 region has the DNA TGTGCCAGCAGCTTGTGGGCCGCGGGGGGGGCTGAGCAGTTCTTC. Translated, it gives CASSLWAAGGAEQFF.

The chain combines TRBV6-6 with TRBJ1-2; D gene uncertain. V shed 4 bases and J shed 6 bases, with 9 bases lying between them. The CDR3 is 12 amino acids. The germline CDR1 and CDR2 sequences are MNHNY and SVGAGI (reference sequence). Written as DNA, the CDR3 is TGTGCCAGCAGTTCTCCCTCCCATGGCTACACCTTC. It codes for CASSSPSHGYTF.

The chain couples TRBV6-1 to TRBJ2-7; perhaps TRBD2 as D (6 bases). This CDR3 comprises 15 residues. Trimming left V 5 bases short and J 3 bases short, with 17 bases between. Germline V gene lookup returns CDR1 MNHNS and CDR2 SASEGT. CDR3 sequence (DNA): TGTGCCAGCAGTCCGCCGGGACTCCAAGACTACGAGCAGTACTTC. Translating gives CASSPPGLQDYEQYF.

This clone came up once. The rearrangement links TRBV18 to TRBJ1-3; D uncertain. The CDR3 totals 18 residues. Germline lookup yields CDR1 KGHSH and CDR2 LQKENI. V was shortened by 6 bases and J by 0 bases, with 21 bases between the two germline ends. The CDR3: CASSQTWGTPSSGNTIYF. The CDR3 DNA is TGTGCCAGCTCCCAAACGTGGGGAACCCCAAGCTCTGGAAACACCATATATTTT.

The genes are TRBV7-9 and TRBJ2-2; D not resolved. Germline lookup yields CDR1 SEHNR and CDR2 FQNEAQ (reference sequence). V was shortened by 0 bases and J by 5 bases, with 4 bases between the two germline ends. This CDR3 is built from 13 residues. Here the CDR3 reads CASSLAGTGELFF. The CDR3 DNA sequence: TGTGCCAGCAGCTTAGCTGGGACCGGGGAGCTGTTTTTT.